This TCR beta chain was identified in a study of response to subunit inactivated influenza vaccine (dated by TCRdb to 2016 to 2019). About the study as a whole: To follow how T cells responded to a trivalent subunit inactivated influenza vaccine, the researchers relied on deep quantitative profiling of the T cell receptor repertoire. The study at large found these results: The authors proposed that each seasonal influenza vaccination may bring in only a limited number of new T cells.

V is cut back by 4 bases and J by 4 bases, with 2 bases in the junction unmatched. There are 14 amino acids in the CDR3, from cysteine to phenylalanine inclusive. Here the CDR3 DNA is all that survives: 42 bases in frame from base 1. CDR1 and CDR2 were assigned from the germline V gene (reference sequence) as LGHDT and YNNKEL. The library was generated by RT-PCR. This sample was sequenced with an Illumina HiSeq 2500. The raw public data were reprocessed by TCRdb itself: fastp quality trimming at Q25, MiXCR clonotype calling, in-frame beta chains only. A single entry per CDR3 protein holds the most common genes and DNA from its merged rows. The sample table holds under 500,000 distinct CDR3 sequences, of which 10% to 11% were seen once. Jointly, the top ten make up less than 15% of the sample. This clonotype has only a few counts. No antigen is known for it. Per-nucleotide qualities are absent, and no much larger clonotype sits a single base away.

The sample's time point, from its label and the paper: 45 to 55 days after influenza vaccine administration. This TCR came from a man aged 50 or older who received an inactivated influenza vaccine. Donor details come from another sample of the same person, matched by shared clones. The V gene is TRBV3-1 and the J gene is TRBJ2-2, and TRBD2 aligns with 8 junction nucleotides. The sequencing used PBMCs from blood, collected more than 35 days after vaccination. For the CDR3, the sequence is CASSRSGGTGELFF. The nucleotide sequence is TGTGCCAGCAGCCGAAGCGGGGGCACCGGGGAGCTGTTTTTT.